This paragraph reports one T cell receptor beta chain. The antigen this receptor binds is unknown. No quality values exist for individual bases; no much larger clone is one base distant. Looking up the germline V gene yields CDR1 SQVTM and CDR2 ANQGSEA. The V end loses 2 bases and the J end loses 5 bases, and a stretch of 10 bases separates them. The CDR3 runs 12 residues from the cysteine to the phenylalanine. The read is trimmed to its CDR3 DNA, 36 bases read in frame from base 1. The data were obtained in a study of T-cell reconstitution after alpha-beta-depleted transplantation in children (dated by TCRdb to about 2016). About the study as a whole: T-cell immune reconstitution after TCRalphabeta/CD19-depleted allogeneic hematopoietic cell transplantation in children was quantitatively tracked in the study by means of TCR repertoire profiling.

The method behind the library was PCR. Reads for this sample came from an Illumina HiSeq 2500. TCR libraries were prepared with molecular barcoding, using unique molecular identifiers to normalize TCRbeta repertoire quantification. In-frame beta chains were kept once TCRdb had trimmed the public reads at Q25 with fastp and called clones with MiXCR. Each record represents a unique CDR3 protein, reported with the most common genes and DNA among its rows. The sample has 350,000 to 450,000 distinct CDR3 sequences on record, approximately 20% of them singletons. The top ten clonotypes cover approximately 3.9% of the sample.

The source material was PBMCs from the stem cell graft donor, sampled from the stem cell graft. The receptor was isolated from a human donor who donated a stem cell graft to a child with acute myeloid leukemia. The chain is made from TRBV29-1 and TRBJ2-7; no D gene call is confident. This receptor has the CDR3 CSVEIRVDEQYF. The DNA sequence reads TGCAGCGTTGAAATAAGGGTGGACGAGCAGTACTTC.